Listed below are T cell receptor beta chains from one sample, sequenced in a study of OX40 agonist ivuxolimab in advanced cancers. TCRdb's copy holds only in-frame clones and misses some; the assay was immunoSEQ multiplex PCR. The table lists about 76,000 clones, about 80% of them singletons. Here the sequenced sample was CD4+ or CD8+ T cells sorted from blood, taken in a trial of the OX40 agonist ivuxolimab. These receptors were collected from an adult with an advanced solid tumor such as melanoma, head and neck, liver or kidney cancer. Each CDR3 is given with its conserved first and last residue. Fields, in order: V gene, J gene, clone size, CDR3 length, D gene, CDR3 protein, CDR3 DNA. A D gene is named only where the DNA matches it firmly. Size values are once, few and many counts, or a class for expanded clones, and some rows have none.

TRBV6-6,TRBJ1-2,.,15,.,CASSYSQQGRSGYTF,TGTGCCAGCAGTTACTCACAACAGGGCAGGAGTGGCTACACCTTC
TRBV29-1,TRBJ1-5,.,13,.,CSVGAGPGQPQHF,TGCAGCGTTGGAGCCGGGCCAGGGCAGCCCCAGCATTTT
TRBV5-1,TRBJ1-3,once,16,.,CASSLGPVHSGNTIYF,TGCGCCAGCAGCTTGGGGCCCGTTCACTCTGGAAACACCATATATTTT
TRBV21-1,TRBJ1-5,.,17,.,CASSSVPPGTDNQPQHF,TGTGCCAGCAGCAGCGTCCCTCCCGGGACTGACAATCAGCCCCAGCATTTT
TRBV6-6,TRBJ2-7,.,12,.,CASSYEVYEQYF,TGTGCCAGCAGTTACGAGGTGTACGAGCAGTACTTC
TRBV5-6,TRBJ2-5,.,18,.,CASSWRTGKLADQETQYF,TGTGCCAGCAGCTGGAGGACGGGGAAGTTAGCGGACCAAGAGACCCAGTACTTC
TRBV30,TRBJ1-6,.,13,.,CACRDRDNSPLHF,TGTGCCTGCAGGGACCGGGATAATTCACCCCTCCACTTT
TRBV5-1,TRBJ2-7,.,13,.,CASSFMADYEQYF,TGCGCCAGCAGTTTTATGGCAGATTACGAGCAGTACTTC
TRBV5-1,TRBJ2-5,.,15,.,CASSSRDPRQETQYF,TGCGCCAGCAGCTCCCGGGACCCCAGGCAAGAGACCCAGTACTTC
TRBV6-1,TRBJ1-5,.,14,.,CASSEQGSNQPQHF,TGTGCCAGCAGTGAACAGGGAAGCAATCAGCCCCAGCATTTT
TRBV28,TRBJ1-2,.,12,.,CASSFLGEGYTF,TGTGCCAGCAGTTTTCTGGGTGAGGGCTACACCTTC
TRBV5-1,TRBJ1-4,.,15,TRBD1,CASSSLTGRNEKLFF,TGCGCCAGCAGCAGCCTGACAGGGCGGAATGAAAAACTGTTTTTT
TRBV19,TRBJ1-1,.,14,.,CASSIGPDNTEAFF,TGTGCCAGTAGTATAGGACCGGACAACACTGAAGCTTTCTTT
TRBV18,TRBJ2-7,.,14,TRBD1,CASSTGTGIYEQYF,TGTGCCAGCTCCACCGGGACAGGGATTTACGAGCAGTACTTC
TRBV7-9,TRBJ2-7,.,16,TRBD1,CASSLDLGTEYYEQYF,TGTGCCAGCAGCTTAGACTTGGGGACAGAGTACTACGAGCAGTACTTC
TRBV28,TRBJ2-3,.,12,.,CASSPYTDTQYF,TGTGCCAGCAGTCCTTACACAGATACGCAGTATTTT
TRBV6-5,TRBJ1-4,.,11,.,CASSPKEKLFF,TGTGCCAGCAGCCCTAAGGAAAAACTGTTTTTT
TRBV9,TRBJ1-3,.,15,.,CASSVAASSGNTIYF,TGTGCCAGCAGCGTAGCAGCGAGCTCTGGAAACACCATATATTTT
TRBV21-1,TRBJ1-2,.,14,.,CASIQINPIYGYTF,TGTGCCAGCATCCAAATTAATCCTATTTATGGCTACACCTTC
TRBV7-6,TRBJ2-7,.,17,.,CASSLSPVWAVAYEQYF,TGTGCCAGCAGCTTATCGCCCGTTTGGGCGGTCGCCTACGAGCAGTACTTC
TRBV6-1,TRBJ1-6,.,14,.,CASSELTRESPLHF,TGTGCCAGCAGTGAATTAACCCGCGAATCACCCCTCCACTTT
TRBV2,TRBJ1-4,medium-sized,15,TRBD1,CASSDRRAGGEKLFF,TGTGCCAGCAGTGATAGGCGGGCAGGGGGTGAAAAACTGTTTTTT